This is a list of T cell receptor beta chains from one sample in a study of T cells after yellow fever vaccination. In TCRdb, the 5' RACE reads were re-called with MiXCR into one record per CDR3 protein. This sample has 70,000 to 80,000 distinct CDR3 sequences, with around 7.8% found just once. Here the sequenced sample was CD8+ T cells sorted from PBMCs, taken approximately 11 days after the first yellow fever vaccination. The receptors here all came from a man between 18 and 29 years old who received the YFV17D yellow fever vaccine. CDR3s include the opening cysteine and the closing phenylalanine or tryptophan. The D gene is left open where the match is weak. Only part of the rows carry a size: once, few, many, or a class if the clone is expanded.

-	many	TRBV10-1	12	TRBJ1-2	TGCGCCAGCCCTCCGAATCCATATGGCTACACCTTC	CASPPNPYGYTF
TRBD2	many	TRBV27	15	TRBJ2-3	TGTGCCAGCAGGAGCGGGGGGGACTACACAGATACGCAGTATTTT	CASRSGGDYTDTQYF
-	few	TRBV4-1	13	TRBJ2-7	TGCGCCAGCAGCCAAGTTCCAGGCTACGAGCAGTACTTC	CASSQVPGYEQYF
TRBD1	few	TRBV7-2	15	TRBJ2-3	TGTGCCAGCAGCCGAACAGGGGATCCCACAGATACGCAGTATTTT	CASSRTGDPTDTQYF
TRBD1	few	TRBV12-3/TRBV12-4	15	TRBJ1-5	TGTGCCAGCAGCCAGACAGGGGAGGGCAATCAGCCCCAGCATTTT	CASSQTGEGNQPQHF
TRBD2	many	TRBV4-1	17	TRBJ2-4	TGCGCCAGCAGCCAAGTTGACTTGCTCGGGAGGGAAAACATTCAGTACTTC	CASSQVDLLGRENIQYF
-	many	TRBV12-3/TRBV12-4	15	TRBJ1-5	TGTGCCAGCACGACCTTCCTTCGGGGCAATCAGCCCCAGCATTTT	CASTTFLRGNQPQHF
-	-	TRBV5-6	16	TRBJ2-3	TGTGCCAGCAGCTTGGGTCTACTCATTAGCACAGATACGCAGTATTTT	CASSLGLLISTDTQYF
TRBD2	many	TRBV29-1	18	TRBJ2-5	TGCAGCGTTGCCGGAGGACTAGCGGGGGGGTTGTCGGAAGAGACCCAGTACTTC	CSVAGGLAGGLSEETQYF
-	many	TRBV18	14	TRBJ1-2	TGTGCCAGCTCGCCGACAGACCTTAACTATGGCTACACCTTC	CASSPTDLNYGYTF
TRBD1	few	TRBV30	14	TRBJ1-2	TGTGCCTGGACGGAGACAGGGCTCGACTATGGCTACACCTTC	CAWTETGLDYGYTF
-	-	TRBV2	13	TRBJ1-2	TGTGCCAGCAGTGTAACGGAACTAGATGGCTACACCTTC	CASSVTELDGYTF
-	few	TRBV7-9	17	TRBJ2-2	TGTGCCAGCAGCTTGGGGGACTTAAGTACGAACACCGGGGAGCTGTTTTTT	CASSLGDLSTNTGELFF
-	few	TRBV2	18	TRBJ2-1	TGTGCCAGCAGTGAAGTTTGGTCGGAGGTGAGCTCCTACAATGAGCAGTTCTTC	CASSEVWSEVSSYNEQFF
TRBD1	few	TRBV11-2	14	TRBJ2-7	TGTGCCAGCAGGGGACAGGGATCGGGGTACGAGCAGTACTTC	CASRGQGSGYEQYF
TRBD1	many	TRBV6-5	15	TRBJ2-1	TGTGCCAGCAGTTATAGGGACAGGGGGCGGGCTGAGCAGTTCTTC	CASSYRDRGRAEQFF
TRBD1	many	TRBV5-6	16	TRBJ1-2	TGTGCCAGCAGGGAAAACGGACAGGAGACAAACTATGGCTACACCTTC	CASRENGQETNYGYTF
-	many	TRBV12-3/TRBV12-4	13	TRBJ1-1	TGTGCCAGCAGTCCCCGGCAGCGCGGTGAAGCTTTCTTT	CASSPRQRGEAFF
-	-	TRBV12-3/TRBV12-4	12	TRBJ1-1	TGTGCCAGCAGTTTATGGGGGTCCCAAGCTTTCTTT	CASSLWGSQAFF
-	-	TRBV7-9	17	TRBJ2-2	TGTGCCAGCAGCTTAGACCTGGGGTTCACATTCACCGGGGAGCTGTTTTTT	CASSLDLGFTFTGELFF
-	-	TRBV19	15	TRBJ2-1	TGTGCCAGTAGTATGTGGGGGGGGCCCTTAAATGAGCAGTTCTTC	CASSMWGGPLNEQFF
-	many	TRBV12-3/TRBV12-4	11	TRBJ2-3	TGTGCCAGCAGTACTAGTAGGACGCAGTATTTT	CASSTSRTQYF
-	many	TRBV27	14	TRBJ2-3	TGTGCCACCGGCACGTGGAGGGAGACCCATACGCAGTATTTT	CATGTWRETHTQYF
TRBD2	many	TRBV6-5	15	TRBJ2-5	TGTGCCAGCAGTTACACTGGCGGGGGGAAAGAGACCCAGTACTTC	CASSYTGGGKETQYF
-	many	TRBV4-1	14	TRBJ1-2	TGCGCCAGCAGCCAAGAGGACCCCCTCTATGGCTACACCTTC	CASSQEDPLYGYTF
-	few	TRBV7-2	16	TRBJ2-5	TGTGCCAGCAGCCCTAGGACTGGTTGGTACCAAGAGACCCAGTACTTC	CASSPRTGWYQETQYF
-	many	TRBV4-2	14	TRBJ1-1	TGTGCCAGCAGCCAAGAATCTGGGGAGACTGAAGCTTTCTTT	CASSQESGETEAFF
TRBD1	many	TRBV27	16	TRBJ2-7	TGTGCCAGCAGCAAAACTCTTGACAGGGATAATTACGAGCAGTACTTC	CASSKTLDRDNYEQYF
-	many	TRBV12-3/TRBV12-4	14	TRBJ1-2	TGTGCCAGCAGTGCAGCGCTCTTTAACTATGGCTACACCTTC	CASSAALFNYGYTF
-	many	TRBV25-1	14	TRBJ1-1	TGTGCCAGCAGTGGGCAGGGGATGAGGACTGAAGCTTTCTTT	CASSGQGMRTEAFF
TRBD2	-	TRBV5-6	17	TRBJ2-3	TGTGCCAGCAGCAACTTAGCGGGGCCCGATAGCACAGATACGCAGTATTTT	CASSNLAGPDSTDTQYF
-	many	TRBV4-1	15	TRBJ2-3	TGCGCCAGCAGCCAAGATTACACAGGGTCAGATACGCAGTATTTT	CASSQDYTGSDTQYF
-	many	TRBV3-1	15	TRBJ2-7	TGTGCCAGCAGCCCGAGTTTGGGGGCCTCCTACGAGCAGTACTTC	CASSPSLGASYEQYF
TRBD1	-	TRBV7-8	15	TRBJ1-2	TGTGCCAGCAGCGACGCTTACGACAGGGCTAGTGGCTACACCTTC	CASSDAYDRASGYTF
TRBD2	few	TRBV6-5	18	TRBJ2-5	TGTGCCAGCAGTCCCCCGGGACTAGCGGGGGGGCGGCGAGAGACCCAGTACTTC	CASSPPGLAGGRRETQYF
TRBD1	-	TRBV18	18	TRBJ2-7	TGTGCCAGCTCACTCCGAGTGGACAGGGGGGTTGCTCGGGACGAGCAGTACTTC	CASSLRVDRGVARDEQYF
-	many	TRBV28	12	TRBJ2-3	TGTGCCAGCAGAGACTTTGAAGATACGCAGTATTTT	CASRDFEDTQYF
-	many	TRBV27	13	TRBJ1-1	TGTGCCAGCAGTTCGGGCCGGAACACTGAAGCTTTCTTT	CASSSGRNTEAFF
-	many	TRBV11-2	13	TRBJ2-5	TGTGCCAGCAGCTTAGACCCAGGAGAGACCCAGTACTTC	CASSLDPGETQYF
-	few	TRBV7-9	13	TRBJ1-3	TGTGCCAGCAGCCCTCCCGGTGGAAACACCATATATTTT	CASSPPGGNTIYF
-	many	TRBV7-2	14	TRBJ2-7	TGTGCCAGCAGCTTCGGGGGACTGCCCTACGAGCAGTACTTC	CASSFGGLPYEQYF
-	many	TRBV7-2	14	TRBJ2-5	TGTGCCAGCAGCTTTAAAGGCAGGCAAGAGACCCAGTACTTC	CASSFKGRQETQYF
-	many	TRBV24-1	14	TRBJ2-1	TGTGCCACCAGAGGGGGAAGCTCCTACAATGAGCAGTTCTTC	CATRGGSSYNEQFF
-	-	TRBV6-5	14	TRBJ2-7	TGTGCCAGCAGTTACTCGAAGAAGGGGTCCGAGCAGTACTTC	CASSYSKKGSEQYF
-	-	TRBV7-2	14	TRBJ1-5	TGTGCCAGCAGTTTTTTGAGGGGGTATCAGCCCCAGCATTTT	CASSFLRGYQPQHF
-	many	TRBV11-2	12	TRBJ2-3	TGTGCCAGCAGCTTTGGGGGGGATACGCAGTATTTT	CASSFGGDTQYF
-	once	TRBV11-2	15	TRBJ2-5	TGTGCCAGCAGCTCCCGGTCGGGCCGCCCAGAGACCCAGTACTTC	CASSSRSGRPETQYF
TRBD2	few	TRBV15	15	TRBJ2-5	TGTGCCACCAGCGACCGTGCCGGGGGGCAAGAGACCCAGTACTTC	CATSDRAGGQETQYF
-	few	TRBV7-9	13	TRBJ2-5	TGTGCCAGCAGCTTAGTAGACACAGAGACCCAGTACTTC	CASSLVDTETQYF
TRBD1	many	TRBV6-1	15	TRBJ2-5	TGTGCCAGCAGTCCCAGAGGGACAGCGGTGGGGACCCAGTACTTC	CASSPRGTAVGTQYF
-	few	TRBV4-1	14	TRBJ1-2	TGCGCCAGCAGCCAGCTGACAGGAAACTATGGCTACACCTTC	CASSQLTGNYGYTF
TRBD1	many	TRBV4-1	16	TRBJ1-1	TGCGCCAGCAGCCAAGGGACAGGCCCGTGGGGCACTGAAGCTTTCTTT	CASSQGTGPWGTEAFF
TRBD1	few	TRBV4-1	14	TRBJ1-6	TGCGCCAGCAGCCAGAGACAGGGAACTTCACCCCTCCACTTT	CASSQRQGTSPLHF
-	many	TRBV5-1	14	TRBJ2-7	TGCGCCAGCAGCTTGGCAGTAAATTTCTACGAGCAGTACTTC	CASSLAVNFYEQYF
TRBD2	few	TRBV20-1	14	TRBJ2-1	TGCAGTGCTGGACTAGCGGGGGGGCCTAGTGAGCAGTTCTTC	CSAGLAGGPSEQFF
TRBD2	many	TRBV23-1	15	TRBJ2-3	TGCGCCAGCAGTCAACTAGCGGGGGGGCCAGATACGCAGTATTTT	CASSQLAGGPDTQYF
-	many	TRBV12-3/TRBV12-4	14	TRBJ1-1	TGTGCCAGCAGTTTTGGGGGGGGGAACACTGAAGCTTTCTTT	CASSFGGGNTEAFF
TRBD2	many	TRBV7-3	19	TRBJ2-3	TGTGCCAGCAGCCCCGGACTAGTAAGGTCTATCGGCCCCACAGATACGCAGTATTTT	CASSPGLVRSIGPTDTQYF
TRBD2	many	TRBV12-3/TRBV12-4	14	TRBJ2-1	TGTGCCAGCAGTCGCCCGGGGGGGCACGTTGAGCAGTTCTTC	CASSRPGGHVEQFF
TRBD1	many	TRBV27	15	TRBJ2-1	TGTGCCAGCAGTTTAAAGGACAGGGGGGTAGATGAGCAGTTCTTC	CASSLKDRGVDEQFF